This T cell receptor beta chain is drawn from a study of CD8 T cells in Susac syndrome. The study's findings and limits: Only a relatively small number of individuals were included in the TCR sequencing and HLA analysis.

This CDR3 spans 18 amino acids. The germline V gene encodes CDR1 LGHNA and CDR2 YSLEER. With V trimmed by 2 bases and J by 2 bases, 10 bases remained unmatched. CD8+ and CD4+ blood T cells underwent TCR beta sequencing. Relapsing-remitting disease, either stable or active, was present in the multiple sclerosis controls, who were treatment-naive patients. After extraction with the RNeasy kit, 0.5 to 1 ug of the RNA was reverse transcribed using random hexamers. TCRdb re-called the immunoSEQ multiplex PCR reads through MiXCR, storing one row per CDR3 protein. The sample records some 300,000 distinct CDR3 sequences, 65% to 90% being singletons. This clonotype was seen a single time. No antigen is known for it.

Input material: CD8+ T cells from PBMCs. This rearrangement joins TRBV4-3 to TRBJ2-1, with 9 bases identical to TRBD2. This TCR was recovered from a human donor with multiple sclerosis. CDR3 nucleotide sequence: TGCGCCAGCAGCCAATCGGCTAGCGGGAACTTCGCCTACAATGAGCAGTTCTTC. Amino acid sequence: CASSQSASGNFAYNEQFF.